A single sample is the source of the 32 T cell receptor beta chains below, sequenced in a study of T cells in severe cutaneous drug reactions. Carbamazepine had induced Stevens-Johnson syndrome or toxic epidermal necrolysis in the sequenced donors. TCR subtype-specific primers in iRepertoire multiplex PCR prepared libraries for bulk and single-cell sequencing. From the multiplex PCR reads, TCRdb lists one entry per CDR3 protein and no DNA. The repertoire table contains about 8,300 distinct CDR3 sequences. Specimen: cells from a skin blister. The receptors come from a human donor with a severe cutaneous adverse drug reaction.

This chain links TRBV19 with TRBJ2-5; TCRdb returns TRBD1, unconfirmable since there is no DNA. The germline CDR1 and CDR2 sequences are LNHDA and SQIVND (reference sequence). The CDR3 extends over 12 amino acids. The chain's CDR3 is CASGAQQETQYF. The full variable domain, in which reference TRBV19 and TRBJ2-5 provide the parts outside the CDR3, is DGGITQSPKYLFRKEGQNVTLSCEQNLNHDAMYWYRQDPGQGLRLIYYSQIVNDFQKGDIAEGYSVSREKKESFPLTVTSAQKNPTAFYLCASGAQQETQYFGPGTRLLVL.

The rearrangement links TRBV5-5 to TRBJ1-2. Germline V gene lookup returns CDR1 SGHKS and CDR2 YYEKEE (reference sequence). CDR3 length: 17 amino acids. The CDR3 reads CASSLLRRTESNYGYTF.

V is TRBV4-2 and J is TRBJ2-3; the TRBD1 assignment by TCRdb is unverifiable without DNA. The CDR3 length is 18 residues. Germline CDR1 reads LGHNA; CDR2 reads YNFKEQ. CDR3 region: CASSQEGLPLGGTDTQYF.

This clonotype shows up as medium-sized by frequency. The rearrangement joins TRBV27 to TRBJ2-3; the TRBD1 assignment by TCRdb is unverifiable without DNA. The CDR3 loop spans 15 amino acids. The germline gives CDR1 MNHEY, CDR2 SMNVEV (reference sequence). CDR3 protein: CASKPWTGSPDTQYF.

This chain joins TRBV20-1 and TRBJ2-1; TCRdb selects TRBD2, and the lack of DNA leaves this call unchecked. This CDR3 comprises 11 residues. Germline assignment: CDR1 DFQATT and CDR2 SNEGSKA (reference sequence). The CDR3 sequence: CSASLLREQFF.

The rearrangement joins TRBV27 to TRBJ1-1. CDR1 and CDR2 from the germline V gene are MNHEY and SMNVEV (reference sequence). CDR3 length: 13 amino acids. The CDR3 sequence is CASVGGLGTEAFF.

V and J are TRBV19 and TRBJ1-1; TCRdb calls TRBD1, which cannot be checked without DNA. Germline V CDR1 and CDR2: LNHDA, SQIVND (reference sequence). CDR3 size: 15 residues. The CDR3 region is CASSTLGVENTEAFF.

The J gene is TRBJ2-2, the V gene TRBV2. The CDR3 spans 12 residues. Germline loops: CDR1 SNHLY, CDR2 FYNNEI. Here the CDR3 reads CASISVAGELFF.

CDR3 sequence: CASSLPTSASYEQYF. The chain combines TRBV5-6 with TRBJ2-7; TCRdb outputs TRBD2, but without DNA this stays unchecked. The CDR3 sequence is 15 residues long. Germline loops: CDR1 SGHDT, CDR2 YYEEEE.

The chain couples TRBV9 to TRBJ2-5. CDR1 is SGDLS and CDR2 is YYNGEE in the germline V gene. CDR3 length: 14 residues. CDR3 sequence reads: CASSPSGNEETQYF.

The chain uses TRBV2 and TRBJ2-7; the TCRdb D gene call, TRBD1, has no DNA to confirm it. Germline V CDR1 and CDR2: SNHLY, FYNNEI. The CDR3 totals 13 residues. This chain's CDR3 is CASIWDRAYEQYF.

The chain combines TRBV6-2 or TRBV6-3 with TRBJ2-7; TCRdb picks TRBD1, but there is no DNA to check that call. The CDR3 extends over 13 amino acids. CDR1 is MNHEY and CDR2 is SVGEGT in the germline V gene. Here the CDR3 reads CASSYRIPDEQYF.

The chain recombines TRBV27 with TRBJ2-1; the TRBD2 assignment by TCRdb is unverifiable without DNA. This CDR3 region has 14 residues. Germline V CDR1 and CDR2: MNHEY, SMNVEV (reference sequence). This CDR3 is CASIGLAGKNEQFF.

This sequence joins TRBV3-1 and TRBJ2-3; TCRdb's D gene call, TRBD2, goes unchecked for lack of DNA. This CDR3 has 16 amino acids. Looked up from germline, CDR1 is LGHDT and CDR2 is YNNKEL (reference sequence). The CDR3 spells CASSQVGREETDTQYF.

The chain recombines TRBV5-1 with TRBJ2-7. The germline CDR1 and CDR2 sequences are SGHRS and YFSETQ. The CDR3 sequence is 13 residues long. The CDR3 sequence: CASSFVFGYEQYF.

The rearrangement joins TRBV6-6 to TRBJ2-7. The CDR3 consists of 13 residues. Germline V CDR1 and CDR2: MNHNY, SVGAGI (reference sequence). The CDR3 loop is CASTSQGFDEQYF.

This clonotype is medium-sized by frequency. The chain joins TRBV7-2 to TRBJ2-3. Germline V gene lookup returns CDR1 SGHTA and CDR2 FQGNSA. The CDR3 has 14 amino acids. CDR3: CASSLEWSTDTQYF.

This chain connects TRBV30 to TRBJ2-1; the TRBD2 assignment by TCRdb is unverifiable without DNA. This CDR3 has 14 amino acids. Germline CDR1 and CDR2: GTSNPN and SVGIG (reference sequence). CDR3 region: CAWSRGALWNEQFF.

CDR3 in amino acids: CASGQLANTDTQYF. The rearrangement joins TRBV10-2 to TRBJ2-3; without DNA, the TCRdb call of TRBD2 cannot be checked. CDR3 length: 14 amino acids. Germline V gene sequence: CDR1 WSHSY, CDR2 SAAADI.

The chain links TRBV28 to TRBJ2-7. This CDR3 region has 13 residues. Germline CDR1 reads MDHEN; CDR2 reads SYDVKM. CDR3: CASSAQNSYEQYF.

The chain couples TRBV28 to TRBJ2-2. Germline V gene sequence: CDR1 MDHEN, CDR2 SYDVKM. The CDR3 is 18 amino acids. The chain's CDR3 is CASSFLRQLHANTGELFF.

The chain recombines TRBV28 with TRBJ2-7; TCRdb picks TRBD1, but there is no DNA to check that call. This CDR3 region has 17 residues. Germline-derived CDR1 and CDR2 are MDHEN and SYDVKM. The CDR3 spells CASSSRGRDSHSYEQYF.

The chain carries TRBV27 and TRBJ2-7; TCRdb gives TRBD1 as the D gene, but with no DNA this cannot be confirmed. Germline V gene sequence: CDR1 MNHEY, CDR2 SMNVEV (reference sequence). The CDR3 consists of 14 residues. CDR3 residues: CASSLLDRGYEQYF.

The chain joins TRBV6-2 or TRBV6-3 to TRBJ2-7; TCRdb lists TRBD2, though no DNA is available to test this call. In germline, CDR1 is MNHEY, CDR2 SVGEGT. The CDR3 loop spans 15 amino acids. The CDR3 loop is CASRMGLAGTYEQYF.

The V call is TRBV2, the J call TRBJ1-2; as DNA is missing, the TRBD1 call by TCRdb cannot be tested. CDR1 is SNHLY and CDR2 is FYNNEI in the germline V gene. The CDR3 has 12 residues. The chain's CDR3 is CASPTGNYGYTF. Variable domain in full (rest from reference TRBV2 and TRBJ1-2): EPEVTQTPSHQVTQMGQEVILRCVPISNHLYFYWYRQILGQKVEFLVSFYNNEISEKSEIFDDQFSVERPDGSNFTLKIRSTKLEDSAMYFCASPTGNYGYTFGSGTRLTVV.

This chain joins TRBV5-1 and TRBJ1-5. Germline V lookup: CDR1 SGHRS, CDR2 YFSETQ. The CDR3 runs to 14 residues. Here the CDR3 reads CASSLGLGDQPQHF.

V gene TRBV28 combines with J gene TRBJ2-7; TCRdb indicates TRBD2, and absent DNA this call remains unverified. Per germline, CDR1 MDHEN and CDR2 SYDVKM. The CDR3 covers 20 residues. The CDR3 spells CASRLPSSALGRDYTYEQYF.

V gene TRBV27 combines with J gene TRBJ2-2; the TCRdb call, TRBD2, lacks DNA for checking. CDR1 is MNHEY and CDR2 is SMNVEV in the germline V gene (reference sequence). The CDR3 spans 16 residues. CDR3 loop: CASSSLGRKGGGELFF.

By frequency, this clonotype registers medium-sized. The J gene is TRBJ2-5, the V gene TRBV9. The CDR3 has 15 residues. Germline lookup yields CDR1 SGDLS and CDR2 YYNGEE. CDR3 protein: CASSLDGQIQETQYF.

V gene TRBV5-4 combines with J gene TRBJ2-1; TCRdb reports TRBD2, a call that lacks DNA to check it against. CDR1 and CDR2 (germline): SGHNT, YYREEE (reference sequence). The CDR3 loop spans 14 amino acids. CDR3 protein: CASSLKLAANEQFF.

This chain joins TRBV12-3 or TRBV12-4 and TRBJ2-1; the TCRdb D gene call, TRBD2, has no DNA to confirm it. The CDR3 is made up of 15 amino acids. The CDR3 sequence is CASSLASGRAHEQFF.

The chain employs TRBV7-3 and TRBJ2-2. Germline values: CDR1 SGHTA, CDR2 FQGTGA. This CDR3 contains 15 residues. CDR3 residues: CASSLSPANTGELFF.